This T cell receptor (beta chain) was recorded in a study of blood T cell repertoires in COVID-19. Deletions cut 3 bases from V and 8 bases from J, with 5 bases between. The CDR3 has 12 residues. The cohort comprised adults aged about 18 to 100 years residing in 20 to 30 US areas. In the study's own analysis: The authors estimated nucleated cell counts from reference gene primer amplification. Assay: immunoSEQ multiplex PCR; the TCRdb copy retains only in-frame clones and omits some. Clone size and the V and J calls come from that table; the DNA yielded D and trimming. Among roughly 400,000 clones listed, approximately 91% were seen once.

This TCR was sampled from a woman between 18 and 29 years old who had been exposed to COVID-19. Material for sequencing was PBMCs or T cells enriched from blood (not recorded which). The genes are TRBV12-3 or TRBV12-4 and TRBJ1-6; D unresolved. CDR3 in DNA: TGTGCCAGCAGTTTGGAGTATTCACCCCTCCACTTT. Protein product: CASSLEYSPLHF.